The 30 T cell receptor beta chains presented below share a single source sample, sequenced in a study of blood T cell repertoires in COVID-19. Profiling relied on immunoSEQ multiplex PCR, and the TCRdb table lists in-frame clones only, not all of them. The sample carries a few hundred thousand clones, 89% recorded once. The sample was PBMCs or T cells enriched from blood (not recorded which). The receptors here all came from a woman aged 40 to 55 who had recovered from COVID-19.

The V and J genes are TRBV5-1 and TRBJ2-7; 9 bases are a match to TRBD1. The CDR3 contains 16 residues. V trimming: 4 bases; J trimming: 6 bases; junction bases outside the gene matches: 14. The germline V gene has CDR1 SGHRS and CDR2 YFSETQ. This chain's CDR3 is CASSPKTGQGWGEQYF. CDR3 bases: TGCGCCAGCAGCCCGAAAACGGGACAGGGATGGGGCGAGCAGTACTTC.

The J gene is TRBJ2-2, the V gene TRBV2; TRBD2 matches 8 bases. The CDR3 loop spans 14 amino acids. V lost 7 bases and J lost 6; bases outside the gene matches: 7. Germline V lookup: CDR1 SNHLY, CDR2 FYNNEI. CDR3 loop: CASTGLARAGELFF. The DNA for the CDR3 is TGTGCCAGCACCGGACTAGCCCGGGCCGGGGAGCTGTTTTTT.

This clone was seen a handful of times. The rearrangement uses TRBV19 and TRBJ1-2; no firm D call. Trimming cost V 0 bases and J 6 bases, with 14 bases left between them. Germline assignment: CDR1 LNHDA and CDR2 SQIVND (reference sequence). The CDR3 has 15 residues. Here the CDR3 DNA reads TGTGCCAGTAGTATAGATGGCACGGGGATAGATGGCTACACCTTC. The encoded protein is CASSIDGTGIDGYTF. The complete variable domain, with remaining parts taken from reference TRBV19 and TRBJ1-2, reads DGGITQSPKYLFRKEGQNVTLSCEQNLNHDAMYWYRQDPGQGLRLIYYSQIVNDFQKGDIAEGYSVSREKKESFPLTVTSAQKNPTAFYLCASSIDGTGIDGYTFGSGTRLTVV.

The chain links TRBV2 to TRBJ1-1; a weak D match, TRBD1 (6 bases). This CDR3 comprises 14 residues. Germline assignment: CDR1 SNHLY and CDR2 FYNNEI. The ends were cut back, 6 bases at V and 4 bases at J, with 15 bases in the middle. The CDR3 DNA follows: TGTGCCAGCAGCCGGGGGGCGGGGGCCACTGAAGCTTTCTTT. This codes for CASSRGAGATEAFF.

The chain carries TRBV7-3 and TRBJ2-1; 10 bases fit TRBD1. CDR1 and CDR2 from the germline V gene are SGHTA and FQGTGA. V was pared by 3 bases and J by 8 bases, with 7 bases of the junction left unmatched. The length of the CDR3 is 15 residues. The CDR3: CASSFFRTGGDEQFF. CDR3 DNA sequence: TGTGCCAGCAGCTTCTTTCGGACAGGGGGGGATGAGCAGTTCTTC.

There are a few counts of this clone. The chain employs TRBV5-1 and TRBJ2-2; 7 bases are shared with TRBD1. Germline CDR1 and CDR2: SGHRS and YFSETQ. The CDR3 runs 15 residues. J gave up 4 bases and V 2 bases, and 5 bases lay outside the gene matches. The CDR3 loop is CASSFEGAVTGELFF. In DNA form, the CDR3 reads TGCGCCAGCAGCTTCGAGGGGGCAGTCACCGGGGAGCTGTTTTTT.

V and J are TRBV18 and TRBJ1-1; no clear D gene. Germline CDR1 is KGHSH and CDR2 is LQKENI. The V gene lost 3 bases and the J gene lost 12 bases, with 23 bases spanning the gap. This CDR3 region has 15 residues. The CDR3 region has the DNA TGTGCCAGCTCACCCACCGGGGTGGGGTCCGTGTCGTCTTTCTTT. Protein sequence: CASSPTGVGSVSSFF.

The chain uses TRBV28 and TRBJ1-2; no firm D call. The germline V gene has CDR1 MDHEN and CDR2 SYDVKM. V shed 8 bases and J shed 3 bases, with 10 bases lying between them. The CDR3 has 12 amino acids. The CDR3: CASGVADYGYTF. The DNA for the CDR3 is TGTGCCAGCGGAGTTGCGGACTATGGCTACACCTTC.

The gene calls are TRBV7-6 and TRBJ1-1, with D tentatively TRBD1 (5 bases). The CDR3 is made up of 16 amino acids. Looked up from germline, CDR1 is SGHVS and CDR2 is FNYEAQ. The germline V and J ends were trimmed by 0 bases and 1 base, with 12 bases remaining between them. The CDR3 nucleotides are TGTGCCAGCAGCTTAGCCCCAGGGTTTGGGAACACTGAAGCTTTCTTT. Protein product: CASSLAPGFGNTEAFF.

The V and J genes are TRBV29-1 and TRBJ2-2; 8 nucleotides align to TRBD1. From germline, CDR1 is SQVTM and CDR2 ANQGSEA. The CDR3 consists of 15 residues. V trimming: 8 bases; J trimming: 3 bases; junction bases outside the gene matches: 11. CDR3 protein: CSITPTTGDTGELFF. CDR3 nucleotide sequence: TGCAGCATAACCCCGACGACAGGGGACACCGGGGAGCTGTTTTTT.

The rearrangement joins TRBV5-6 to TRBJ2-7, with 8 bases lining up with TRBD2. V was clipped by 4 bases and J by 2 bases; unmatched bases: 5. This CDR3 contains 14 residues. Germline V gene data show CDR1 as SGHDT and CDR2 as YYEEEE. Here the CDR3 DNA reads TGTGCCAGCAGCCTAGCGGGTTTCGCCTACGAGCAGTACTTC. As protein: CASSLAGFAYEQYF.

This chain connects TRBV12-3 or TRBV12-4 to TRBJ2-3; D might be TRBD2 (5 bases). The CDR3 consists of 12 residues. The V gene lost 7 bases and the J gene lost 5 bases, with 10 bases spanning the gap. The CDR3 DNA sequence: TGTGCCAGCACCGATGAGGGAGATACGCAGTATTTT. Translation: CASTDEGDTQYF.

The rearrangement links TRBV5-1 to TRBJ2-5, with D maybe TRBD2 (5 bases). CDR1 and CDR2 (germline): SGHRS, YFSETQ. The V end lost 0 bases, the J end lost 3 bases, and 9 bases lay between the germline ends. This CDR3 has 14 residues. CDR3 nucleotide sequence: TGCGCCAGCAGCTTGGCACGGGAAAAAGAGACCCAGTACTTC. Translated: CASSLAREKETQYF.

The V and J genes are TRBV29-1 and TRBJ1-2; 8 bases fit TRBD1. V lost 7 bases, J lost 8 bases, and 18 bases stayed unmatched. The CDR3 is made up of 15 amino acids. Germline CDR1 is SQVTM and CDR2 is ANQGSEA. The CDR3 nucleotides are TGCAGCGCCCCGGGCCCCGGACAGGGACTTTGGGGCTACACCTTC. Amino acids: CSAPGPGQGLWGYTF. The complete variable domain, with remaining parts taken from reference TRBV29-1 and TRBJ1-2, reads SAVISQKPSRDICQRGTSLTIQCQVDSQVTMMFWYRQQPGQSLTLIATANQGSEATYESGFVIDKFPISRPNLTFSTLTVSNMSPEDSSIYLCSAPGPGQGLWGYTFGSGTRLTVV.

The chain links TRBV28 to TRBJ2-1, with TRBD2 matching over 9 bases. This CDR3 is built from 16 residues. Germline values: CDR1 MDHEN, CDR2 SYDVKM. Unmatched junction bases numbered 18, after V lost 10 bases and J lost 8 bases. CDR3 sequence: CATSKGASGVRDEQFF. The CDR3 nucleotides read TGTGCCACCTCAAAAGGGGCTAGCGGGGTTAGGGATGAGCAGTTCTTC.

The chain combines TRBV9 with TRBJ1-2, with TRBD1 identical over 9 bases. Per the germline V gene, CDR1 is SGDLS and CDR2 is YYNGEE. The CDR3 runs to 14 residues. Losses at the gene ends were 0 bases for V and 6 bases for J; bases not matched to a gene: 3. The DNA of the CDR3 is TGTGCCAGCAGCGTAGGAACAGGGGGCAATGGCTACACCTTC. Translating gives CASSVGTGGNGYTF.

This rearrangement joins TRBV9 to TRBJ2-5; no clear D gene. The CDR3 extends over 16 amino acids. The germline CDR1 and CDR2 sequences are SGDLS and YYNGEE. Trimming cost V 0 bases and J 5 bases, with 17 bases left between them. The CDR3 DNA sequence: TGTGCCAGCAGCGTAGGGGCCAGCAACCATGGGGAGACCCAGTACTTC. This sequence encodes CASSVGASNHGETQYF.

The chain is built from TRBV2 and TRBJ2-3, with 10 bases aligning to TRBD1. This CDR3 region has 17 residues. The J segment lost 2 bases and the V segment lost 5 bases, leaving 10 bases of the junction unmatched. CDR1 is SNHLY and CDR2 is FYNNEI in the germline V gene. Written as DNA, the CDR3 is TGTGCCAGCAGTTCCAGCAGGACAGGGGGAAACACAGATACGCAGTATTTT. Residues: CASSSSRTGGNTDTQYF.

The V and J genes are TRBV11-2 and TRBJ1-3; D possibly corresponds to TRBD1 (5 bases). The CDR3 runs 16 residues. V lost 5 bases to trimming and J lost 0 bases, with 14 bases between them. CDR1 is SGHAT, CDR2 FQNNGV, per germline. This chain's CDR3 is CASSGWGLSSGNTIYF. CDR3 bases: TGTGCCAGCAGCGGGTGGGGACTCAGCTCTGGAAACACCATATATTTT. Full variable domain (rest looked up from reference TRBV11-2 and TRBJ1-3): EAGVAQSPRYKIIEKRQSVAFWCNPISGHATLYWYQQILGQGPKLLIQFQNNGVVDDSQLPKDRFSAERLKGVDSTLKIQPAKLEDSAVYLCASSGWGLSSGNTIYFGEGSWLTVV.

J is TRBJ2-7 and V is TRBV11-2; 7 nucleotides line up with TRBD2. Trimming at V came to 0 bases and at J to 2 bases, leaving 4 bases not matched to a gene. This CDR3 contains 15 residues. Per the germline V gene, CDR1 is SGHAT and CDR2 is FQNNGV. CDR3 amino acids: CASSLDGGIPYEQYF. The CDR3, as DNA: TGTGCCAGCAGCTTAGACGGGGGGATCCCCTACGAGCAGTACTTC.

Concerning this clone itself: At one boundary the junction diverges from the germline segment, which might be a read error. The chain carries TRBV7-7 and TRBJ2-2; 8 bases align to TRBD2. Germline CDR1 reads SSHAT; CDR2 reads FNYEAQ (reference sequence). There are 17 residues in the CDR3. CDR3 sequence reads: CASSLGLAGPNTGELFF. The CDR3 DNA reads as TGTGCTAGCAGCTTAGGGCTAGCGGGCCCGAACACCGGGGAGCTGTTTTTT.

Many counts were recorded for this clone. The V and J genes are TRBV9 and TRBJ2-5, with a tentative D call TRBD1 (6 bases). CDR3 length: 14 residues. Trimming took 4 bases from V and 0 from J, leaving 10 bases between them. The germline V gene encodes CDR1 SGDLS and CDR2 YYNGEE. The CDR3: CASSLRQDQETQYF. DNA of the CDR3: TGTGCCAGCAGCTTACGACAGGACCAAGAGACCCAGTACTTC.

This sequence joins TRBV19 and TRBJ2-2; D gene unclear. Germline V gene lookup returns CDR1 LNHDA and CDR2 SQIVND (reference sequence). V dropped 5 bases and J dropped 3 bases, with 7 bases sitting between them. This CDR3 comprises 13 residues. CDR3 amino acids: CASSPVYTGELFF. The CDR3 DNA reads TGTGCCAGTAGTCCGGTCTACACCGGGGAGCTGTTTTTT. The full variable domain, its missing parts supplied by reference TRBV19 and TRBJ2-2, is DGGITQSPKYLFRKEGQNVTLSCEQNLNHDAMYWYRQDPGQGLRLIYYSQIVNDFQKGDIAEGYSVSREKKESFPLTVTSAQKNPTAFYLCASSPVYTGELFFGEGSRLTVL.

The count of this clone is one. The rearrangement uses TRBV7-9 and TRBJ2-7, with D possibly being TRBD1 (5 bases). The germline V and J ends were trimmed by 1 base and 2 bases, with 9 bases remaining between them. CDR3 size: 14 residues. CDR1 SEHNR and CDR2 FQNEAQ come from the germline V gene (reference sequence). The CDR3 reads CASSLGSGTYEQYF. The CDR3 DNA sequence: TGTGCCAGCAGCTTAGGATCAGGGACCTACGAGCAGTACTTC.

This rearrangement joins TRBV5-6 to TRBJ1-5; 10 bases fit TRBD1. V trimming: 2 bases; J trimming: 0 bases; junction bases outside the gene matches: 2. Germline lookup yields CDR1 SGHDT and CDR2 YYEEEE. CDR3 length equals 16 residues. The CDR3 DNA follows: TGTGCCAGCAGCTTAGGGACAGGGGATAGCAATCAGCCCCAGCATTTT. Its translation: CASSLGTGDSNQPQHF.

This clone came up a few times. The chain employs TRBV28 and TRBJ2-4; TRBD1 might be the D (6 bases). CDR3 length: 15 residues. V was pared by 5 bases and J by 1 base, with 12 bases between. The V gene's germline CDR1 is MDHEN and CDR2 SYDVKM. The CDR3 DNA follows: TGTGCCAGCAGTCACAGGGACCGGGCCAAAAACATTCAGTACTTC. It encodes CASSHRDRAKNIQYF.

This clone has only a few counts. This chain joins TRBV9 and TRBJ2-2; unclear D gene. The CDR3 spans 15 residues. Germline CDR1 and CDR2: SGDLS and YYNGEE. Trimming removed 0 bases at V and 4 bases at J, with 10 bases between. The CDR3 DNA reads as TGTGCCAGCAGCGTAGAATCAGGTGGCACCGGGGAGCTGTTTTTT. It is translated as CASSVESGGTGELFF.

The chain recombines TRBV19 with TRBJ2-1; weak D call: TRBD2 (6 bases). Trimming took off 6 bases at V and 7 bases at J, with 22 bases between the two ends. The CDR3 sequence is 16 residues long. CDR1 is LNHDA, CDR2 SQIVND, per germline (reference sequence). The CDR3 region is CASRALIGGRGNEQFF. The CDR3 bases are TGTGCCAGTAGGGCCCTAATCGGAGGGCGGGGAAATGAGCAGTTCTTC.

This chain's CDR3 is CASSADYGEQYF. The DNA for the CDR3 is TGTGCCAGCAGTGCGGACTACGGCGAGCAGTACTTC. V is TRBV9 and J is TRBJ2-7; possible D gene TRBD2, 6 bases. The CDR3 extends over 12 amino acids. V was pared by 5 bases and J by 6 bases, with 12 bases between. Looked up from germline, CDR1 is SGDLS and CDR2 is YYNGEE.

As for this clone: An end of the junction does not agree with germline; a read error may underlie this. The CDR3 spells CASTLLGGFDEQFF. The CDR3 nucleotides are TGTGCCAGCACCTTACTCGGGGGTTTCGATGAGCAGTTCTTC. The rearrangement uses TRBV7-2 and TRBJ2-1, with a tentative D call TRBD2 (6 bases). Germline CDR1 and CDR2: SGHTA and FQGNSA. This CDR3 has 14 amino acids.